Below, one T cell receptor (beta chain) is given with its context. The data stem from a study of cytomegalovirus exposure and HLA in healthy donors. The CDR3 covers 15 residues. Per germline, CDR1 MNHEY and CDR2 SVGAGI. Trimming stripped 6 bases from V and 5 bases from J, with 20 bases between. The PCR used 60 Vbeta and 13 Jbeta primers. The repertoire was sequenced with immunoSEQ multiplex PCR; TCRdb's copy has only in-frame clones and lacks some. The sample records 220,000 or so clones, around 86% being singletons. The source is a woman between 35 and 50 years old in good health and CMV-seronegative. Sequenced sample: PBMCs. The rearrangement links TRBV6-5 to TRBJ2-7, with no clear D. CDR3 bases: TGTGCCAGCAGCGCCGCGGCGACTTCGCTAGACGAGCAGTACTTC. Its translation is CASSAAATSLDEQYF.